The source of this TCR beta chain is a study of Ad26.COV2.S vaccination and SARS-CoV-2 variants. Overall study context: COV1001, an Ad26.COV2.S trial, supplied this vaccine-arm donor.

V was pared by 0 bases and J by 7 bases, with 10 bases between. From germline, CDR1 is MNHNY and CDR2 SVGAGI (reference sequence). CDR3 length: 14 amino acids. This clone has only a few counts. Here immunoSEQ multiplex PCR was the method, and the copy in TCRdb shows in-frame clones only, minus some. Of about 370,000 clones listed, approximately 86% are singletons. Described treatment: about 20 received Ad26.COV2.S at low or high dose, single or two shots; 5 received placebo; per-sample allocation not given. Day 63 after the first vaccine or placebo injection was the time point for sampling. The sequence was obtained from a person between 18 and 65 years old who received the Ad26.COV2.S COVID-19 vaccine or a placebo. Source: peripheral blood, taken in a trial of Ad26.COV2.S vaccine versus placebo. The V gene is TRBV6-6, the J gene TRBJ2-1; maybe TRBD1 (6 bases). The CDR3 DNA reads as TGTGCCAGCAGTTACTCCGGACAGTTGAATGAGCAGTTCTTC. Translation gives CASSYSGQLNEQFF.